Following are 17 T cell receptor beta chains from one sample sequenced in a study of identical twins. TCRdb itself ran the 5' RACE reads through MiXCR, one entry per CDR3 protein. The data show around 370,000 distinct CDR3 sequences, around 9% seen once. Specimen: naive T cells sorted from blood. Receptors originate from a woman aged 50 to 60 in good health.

The CDR3 loop is CASKYTNIQYF. The CDR3 bases are TGTGCCAGCAAGTACACTAACATTCAGTACTTC. The V and J genes are TRBV2 and TRBJ2-4; D remains ambiguous. Trimming pared 7 bases from V and 7 bases from J, leaving 8 bases between. The CDR3 loop spans 11 amino acids. In germline, CDR1 is SNHLY, CDR2 FYNNEI.

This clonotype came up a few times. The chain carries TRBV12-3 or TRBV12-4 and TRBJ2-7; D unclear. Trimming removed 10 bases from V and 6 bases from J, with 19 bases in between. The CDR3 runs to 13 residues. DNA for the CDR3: TGTGCCACTAAGGAAGGTAATGGCCTCGAGCAGTACTTC. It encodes CATKEGNGLEQYF.

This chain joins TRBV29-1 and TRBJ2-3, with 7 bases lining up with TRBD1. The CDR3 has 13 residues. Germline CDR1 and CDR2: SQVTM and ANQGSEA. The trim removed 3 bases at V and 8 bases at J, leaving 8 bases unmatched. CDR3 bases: TGCAGCGTTGACCACGACAGGGACGCTACGCAGTATTTT. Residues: CSVDHDRDATQYF.

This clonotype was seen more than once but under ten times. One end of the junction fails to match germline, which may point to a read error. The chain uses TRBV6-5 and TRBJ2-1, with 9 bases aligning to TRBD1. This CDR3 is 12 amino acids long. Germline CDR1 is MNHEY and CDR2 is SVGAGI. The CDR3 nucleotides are TGTGCCAGCAGCCACCGTGGGACAGGGAACCTCTTC. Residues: CASSHRGTGNLF.

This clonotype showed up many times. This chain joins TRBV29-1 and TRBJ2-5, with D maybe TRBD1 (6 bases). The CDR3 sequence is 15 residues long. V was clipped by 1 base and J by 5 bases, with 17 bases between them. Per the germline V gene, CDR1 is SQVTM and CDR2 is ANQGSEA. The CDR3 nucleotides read TGCAGCGTTGAAGGAGGACAGCCACGGGCGGAGACCCAGTACTTC. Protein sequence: CSVEGGQPRAETQYF.

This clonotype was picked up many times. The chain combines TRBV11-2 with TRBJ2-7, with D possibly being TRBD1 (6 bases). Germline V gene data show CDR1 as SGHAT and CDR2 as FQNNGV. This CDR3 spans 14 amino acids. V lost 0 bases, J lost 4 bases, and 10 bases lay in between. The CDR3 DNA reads TGTGCCAGCAGCTTAGATTCTGGACAGTACGAGCAGTACGTC. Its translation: CASSLDSGQYEQYV.

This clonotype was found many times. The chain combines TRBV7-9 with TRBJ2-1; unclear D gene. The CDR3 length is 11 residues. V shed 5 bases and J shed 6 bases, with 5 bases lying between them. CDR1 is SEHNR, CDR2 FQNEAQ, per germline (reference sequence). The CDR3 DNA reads TGTGCCAGCAGCCCCTCCAATGAGCAGTTCTTC. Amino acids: CASSPSNEQFF.

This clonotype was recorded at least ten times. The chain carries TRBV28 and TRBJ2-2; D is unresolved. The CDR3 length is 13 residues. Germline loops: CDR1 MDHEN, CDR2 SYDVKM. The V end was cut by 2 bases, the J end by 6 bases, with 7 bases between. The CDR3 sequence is CASSLIRAGELFF. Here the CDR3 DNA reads TGTGCCAGCAGTTTAATAAGAGCCGGGGAGCTGTTTTTT.

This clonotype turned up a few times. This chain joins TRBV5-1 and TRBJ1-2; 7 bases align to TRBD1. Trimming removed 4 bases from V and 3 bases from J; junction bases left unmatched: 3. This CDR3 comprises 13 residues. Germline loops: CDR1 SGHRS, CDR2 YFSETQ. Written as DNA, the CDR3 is TGCGCCAGCAGCCGAGACAGGGACTATGGCTACACCTTC. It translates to CASSRDRDYGYTF.

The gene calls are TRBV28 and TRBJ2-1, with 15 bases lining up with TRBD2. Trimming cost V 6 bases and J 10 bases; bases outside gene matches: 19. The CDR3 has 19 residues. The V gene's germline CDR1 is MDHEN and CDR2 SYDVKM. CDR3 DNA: TGTGCCAGCAGCATCCGAACCGGGACTAGCGGGAGGATTCCGCACGAGCAGTTCTTC. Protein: CASSIRTGTSGRIPHEQFF. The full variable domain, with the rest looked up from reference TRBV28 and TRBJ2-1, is DVKVTQSSRYLVKRTGEKVFLECVQDMDHENMFWYRQDPGLGLRLIYFSYDVKMKEKGDIPEGYSVSREKKERFSLILESASTNQTSMYLCASSIRTGTSGRIPHEQFFGPGTRLTVL.

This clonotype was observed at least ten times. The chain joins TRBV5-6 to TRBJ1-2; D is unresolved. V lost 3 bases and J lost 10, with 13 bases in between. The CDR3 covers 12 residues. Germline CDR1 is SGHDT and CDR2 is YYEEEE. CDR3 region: CASSSMTSFYTF. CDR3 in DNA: TGTGCCAGCAGCTCTATGACAAGCTTCTACACCTTC.

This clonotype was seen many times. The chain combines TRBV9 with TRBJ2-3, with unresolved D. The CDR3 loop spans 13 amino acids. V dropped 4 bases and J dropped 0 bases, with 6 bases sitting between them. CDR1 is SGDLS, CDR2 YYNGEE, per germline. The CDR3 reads CASSSSSTDTQYF. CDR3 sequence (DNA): TGTGCCAGCAGCTCATCTAGCACAGATACGCAGTATTTT.

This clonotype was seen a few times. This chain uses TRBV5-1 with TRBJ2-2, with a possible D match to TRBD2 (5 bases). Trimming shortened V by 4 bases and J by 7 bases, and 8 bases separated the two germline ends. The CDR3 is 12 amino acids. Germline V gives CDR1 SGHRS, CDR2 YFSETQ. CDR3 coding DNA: TGCGCCAGCAGCCAGAGGGTCGGGGAGCTGTTTTTT. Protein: CASSQRVGELFF.

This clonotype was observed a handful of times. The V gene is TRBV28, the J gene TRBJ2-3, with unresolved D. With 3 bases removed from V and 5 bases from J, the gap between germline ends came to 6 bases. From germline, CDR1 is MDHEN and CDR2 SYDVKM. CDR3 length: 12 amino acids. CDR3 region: CASSLIEDTQYF. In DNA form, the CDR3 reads TGTGCCAGCAGTTTGATTGAAGATACGCAGTATTTT.

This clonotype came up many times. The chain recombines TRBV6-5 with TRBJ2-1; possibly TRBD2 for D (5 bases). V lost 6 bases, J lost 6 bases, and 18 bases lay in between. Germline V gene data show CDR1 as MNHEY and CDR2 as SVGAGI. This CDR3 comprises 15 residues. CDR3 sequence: CASSYLARNLNEQFF. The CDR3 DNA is TGTGCCAGCAGCTATCTAGCCCGAAATCTCAATGAGCAGTTCTTC.

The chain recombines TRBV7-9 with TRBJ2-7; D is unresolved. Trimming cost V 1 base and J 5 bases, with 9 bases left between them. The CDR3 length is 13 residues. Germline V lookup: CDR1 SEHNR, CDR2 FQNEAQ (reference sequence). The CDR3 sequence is CASSLGGLDEQYV. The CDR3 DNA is TGTGCCAGCAGCTTAGGGGGTCTGGACGAGCAGTACGTC.

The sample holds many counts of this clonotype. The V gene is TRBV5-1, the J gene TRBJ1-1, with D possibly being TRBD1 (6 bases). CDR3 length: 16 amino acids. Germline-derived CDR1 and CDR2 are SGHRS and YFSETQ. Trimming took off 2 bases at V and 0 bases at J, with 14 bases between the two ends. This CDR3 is CASSFRGTEMNTEAFF. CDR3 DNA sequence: TGCGCCAGCAGCTTCAGGGGTACGGAGATGAACACTGAAGCTTTCTTT.